This entry is about one TCR beta chain. This table comes from immunoSEQ multiplex PCR, and its TCRdb copy is limited to in-frame clones, with some not included. The sample comprises tens of thousands of clones, roughly 89% of which are singletons, and about 2% rests with the top ten. This entry is derived from a study of T cell changes during pregnancy in multiple sclerosis. V shed 6 bases, J shed 4 bases, and the junction held 7 bases outside the gene matches. The CDR3 is made up of 16 amino acids. CDR1 is ENHRY, CDR2 SYGVKD, per germline. The source was peripheral blood, collected in the third trimester of pregnancy. The chain recombines TRBV10-3 with TRBJ2-3; 13 nucleotides match TRBD2. This receptor was obtained from a female donor in good health, enrolled as a control in a pregnancy study. CDR3 sequence (DNA): TGTGCCATCAGGGATACTAGCGGGAGGGCCCCAGATACGCAGTATTTT. Protein: CAIRDTSGRAPDTQYF.